This T cell receptor (beta chain) originates from a study of cytomegalovirus exposure and HLA in healthy donors. Regarding the study as a whole: An analysis was carried out later, and it reportedly showed fewer N-insertions in an Asian-associated ancestry cluster than the approximately 610-donor mean.

This CDR3 has 15 amino acids. Germline V gene sequence: CDR1 MNHEY, CDR2 SMNVEV (reference sequence). Trimming took 6 bases from V and 2 from J, leaving 16 bases between them. In the PCR, 60 Vbeta and 13 Jbeta primers were used. Repertoires were generated with immunoSEQ multiplex PCR, while TCRdb's copy carries only in-frame clones and drops some. The table lists roughly 120,000 clones, roughly 70% of them singletons, with approximately 7% in the top ten. There are a few counts of this clone. As yet, its antigen is unknown. Sequencing was performed on PBMCs. This TCR derives from a man between 40 and 49 years old in good health and CMV-seropositive. The chain has TRBV27 and TRBJ2-5; a possible D gene is TRBD2 (6 bases). CDR3 protein: CASRSSSRGQETQYF. The DNA for the CDR3 is TGTGCCAGCAGGTCATCCTCCCGGGGGCAAGAGACCCAGTACTTC.